The sequence of this T cell receptor (beta chain) was determined in a study of T cells after yellow fever vaccination. For TCR, cDNA came from 5'RACE template switching, which added a universal primer site and UMIs. TCRdb used MiXCR to reprocess the 5' RACE reads, holding one entry per CDR3 protein. The sample gives approximately 550,000 distinct CDR3 sequences, about 14% of which show up once; 11% to 15% is in the top ten. Per the germline V gene, CDR1 is DFQATT and CDR2 is SNEGSKA (reference sequence). CDR3 length: 12 amino acids. The germline V and J ends were trimmed by 0 bases and 10 bases, with 10 bases remaining between them.

J is TRBJ2-1 and V is TRBV20-1; D might be TRBD1 or TRBD2, each matching 5 bases. This receptor was taken from a man aged 30 to 39 who received the YFV17D yellow fever vaccine. Here the sequenced sample was PBMCs, taken on the day of the yellow fever booster vaccination. CDR3 residues: CSAREGEAEQFF. Here the CDR3 DNA reads TGCAGTGCTAGAGAGGGGGAAGCCGAGCAGTTCTTC.